The TCR beta chain described here comes from a study of technical replicates of blood from several donors. Repertoires were generated with immunoSEQ multiplex PCR, while TCRdb's copy carries only in-frame clones and drops some. In the table there are over 65,000 clones, roughly 96% of which are singletons. CDR1 SQVTM and CDR2 ANQGSEA come from the germline V gene. V was shortened by 0 bases and J by 4 bases, with 9 bases between the two germline ends. CDR3 length: 13 amino acids. The receptor was derived from a human donor in good health. The chain joins TRBV29-1 to TRBJ1-1; possibly TRBD1 for D (6 bases). The sequenced sample consisted of T cells isolated from PBMCs. This CDR3 is CSVEDRGGTEAFF. CDR3 coding DNA: TGCAGCGTTGAAGATCGAGGGGGCACTGAAGCTTTCTTT. Together with reference TRBV29-1 and TRBJ1-1, the CDR3 gives the full variable domain: SAVISQKPSRDICQRGTSLTIQCQVDSQVTMMFWYRQQPGQSLTLIATANQGSEATYESGFVIDKFPISRPNLTFSTLTVSNMSPEDSSIYLCSVEDRGGTEAFFGQGTRLTVV.